These 9 T cell receptor beta chains share one sample of origin, sequenced in a study of shared T cell receptors in the human thymus. Sequenced by immunoSEQ multiplex PCR; TCRdb stores in-frame clones only, minus some. This sample yields some 700,000 clones, of which 80% to 90% are seen a single time; approximately 0.01% belongs to the top ten. This sample also belongs to another study, concerning human thymus T cells.

Sample: thymocytes. Receptor source: a girl under three years old with a congenital heart defect.

The chain is built from TRBV5-4 and TRBJ1-1; D is unclear. V dropped 1 base and J dropped 4 bases, with 20 bases sitting between them. The CDR3 sequence is 17 residues long. Germline CDR1 is SGHNT and CDR2 is YYREEE (reference sequence). The CDR3 here is CASSLIGLSGKGTEAFF. DNA for the CDR3: TGTGCCAGCAGCTTGATTGGGTTGAGCGGAAAAGGCACTGAAGCTTTCTTT. The complete variable domain, with remaining parts taken from reference TRBV5-4 and TRBJ1-1, reads ETGVTQSPTHLIKTRGQQVTLRCSSQSGHNTVSWYQQALGQGPQFIFQYYREEENGRGNFPPRFSGLQFPNYSSELNVNALELDDSALYLCASSLIGLSGKGTEAFFGQGTRLTVV.

The chain couples TRBV4-1 to TRBJ2-7; 10 nucleotides align to TRBD2. The CDR3 is made up of 16 amino acids. The V gene's germline CDR1 is MGHRA and CDR2 YSYEKL. V shed 0 bases, J shed 0 bases, and the junction held 2 bases outside the gene matches. Here the CDR3 reads CASSQEVAGGSYEQYF. The CDR3, as DNA: TGCGCCAGCAGCCAAGAGGTAGCGGGGGGCTCCTACGAGCAGTACTTC.

The chain carries TRBV6-5 and TRBJ1-4; D unresolved. The CDR3 is 14 residues long. V was clipped by 7 bases and J by 0 bases, with 9 bases between them. The germline V gene encodes CDR1 MNHEY and CDR2 SVGAGI. DNA for the CDR3: TGTGCCAGCACATCAACACCAACTAATGAAAAACTGTTTTTT. Its protein product is CASTSTPTNEKLFF.

The CDR3 here is CASSSSHFAYEQYF. CDR3 sequence (DNA): TGTGCCAGCAGCTCGTCCCACTTCGCCTACGAGCAGTACTTC. V gene TRBV11-2 combines with J gene TRBJ2-7; D is unclear. The CDR3 is 14 residues long. Germline loops: CDR1 SGHAT, CDR2 FQNNGV. V was pared by 4 bases and J by 2 bases, with 12 bases between.

The rearrangement joins TRBV2 to TRBJ1-1; D perhaps matches TRBD1 (5 bases). The CDR3 is 12 amino acids. Trimming removed 9 bases from V and 3 bases from J, with 11 bases in between. The germline gives CDR1 SNHLY, CDR2 FYNNEI. Written as DNA, the CDR3 is TGTGCCAGACAGGTTCGGGACACTGAAGCTTTCTTT. This encodes CARQVRDTEAFF.

The chain uses TRBV19 and TRBJ1-6; D remains ambiguous. V lost 1 base and J lost 6, with 7 bases in between. The CDR3 covers 14 residues. Germline loops: CDR1 LNHDA, CDR2 SQIVND (reference sequence). The CDR3 protein is CASSIAFLNSPLHF. CDR3 in DNA: TGTGCCAGTAGTATAGCCTTTCTTAATTCACCCCTCCACTTT. Full variable domain (rest looked up from reference TRBV19 and TRBJ1-6): DGGITQSPKYLFRKEGQNVTLSCEQNLNHDAMYWYRQDPGQGLRLIYYSQIVNDFQKGDIAEGYSVSREKKESFPLTVTSAQKNPTAFYLCASSIAFLNSPLHFGNGTRLTVT.

CDR3 nucleotide sequence: TGTGCCAGCAGCCCCCATGATATACAAGACTATGGCTACACCTTC. Translation gives CASSPHDIQDYGYTF. This chain uses TRBV9 with TRBJ1-2; no definite D call. V lost 4 bases and J 3 bases, leaving 16 bases between the germline ends. Germline assignment: CDR1 SGDLS and CDR2 YYNGEE. CDR3 length: 15 residues.

This rearrangement joins TRBV18 to TRBJ2-7, with D possibly matching TRBD1 (6 bases). From germline, CDR1 is KGHSH and CDR2 LQKENI. The V gene lost 8 bases and the J gene lost 2 bases, with 25 bases spanning the gap. The length of the CDR3 is 17 residues. The CDR3 region has the DNA TGTGCCAGCACACACGAACCGAAACAGGGAGAGGCCTACGAGCAGTACTTC. Its protein product is CASTHEPKQGEAYEQYF.

This clone was counted a few times. The rearrangement joins TRBV5-4 to TRBJ2-5, with D possibly matching TRBD1 (6 bases). This CDR3 has 13 amino acids. The germline CDR1 and CDR2 sequences are SGHNT and YYREEE (reference sequence). V dropped 0 bases and J dropped 4 bases, with 7 bases sitting between them. CDR3 sequence (DNA): TGTGCCAGCAGCTTGGGAGGGGGAGAGACCCAGTACTTC. This codes for CASSLGGGETQYF.